This TCR beta chain was captured in a study of vaccination effects on CD4 cells after COVID-19. Concerning this clone: Antigen: not known.

This CDR3 has 14 amino acids. J lost 2 bases, V lost 4 bases, and 6 bases had no gene match. The germline V gene encodes CDR1 SGHKS and CDR2 YYEKEE (reference sequence). Antigen-specific CD4+ T cells were expanded with viral peptide pools in the ViraFEST assay before sequencing. Cultured cells yielded isolated CD4+ T cells after 10 days. Two-dose vaccination with either BNT162b2 or mRNA-1273 was given to the participants. The researchers cultured around 2 million PBMC per well with approximately 9.1 IU/ml IL-2 and roughly 10 ug/ml peptides. Measured with immunoSEQ multiplex PCR; TCRdb has only the in-frame clones, and not every one. The sample contains tens of thousands of clones, roughly 79% of which appear only once.

The TCR originated in a human donor who received a COVID-19 vaccine. The sequenced sample was CD4+ T cells from PBMCs cultured with HCoV-OC43 spike peptides, obtained after COVID-19 vaccination. The sample's subset: HCoV-OC43 spike overlapping peptide pool stimulation. The V and J genes are TRBV5-5 and TRBJ2-7, with 7 bases matching TRBD1. The CDR3 is CASSGTGTAYEQYV. The CDR3 DNA reads as TGTGCCAGCAGCGGAACCGGGACAGCCTACGAGCAGTACGTC.